A selection of T cell receptor beta chains follows, all from one sample in a study of early T cells in non-severe SARS-CoV-2 infection. TCRdb processed the 5' RACE reads anew with MiXCR; each CDR3 protein has one entry. The sample includes under 70,000 distinct CDR3 sequences, about 16% of them seen just once. This sample comprised whole blood, obtained at baseline. The receptors shown here come from an adult who was a healthcare worker with PCR-confirmed SARS-CoV-2 infection or an uninfected control (not recorded which). Both conserved end residues are part of each CDR3. Each record gives: clone size, D gene, J gene, V gene, CDR3 DNA, CDR3 protein. D genes are given only for firm matches. The size field is filled for only some rows; it gives once, few, many or a size class.

clone size: few
D gene: .
J gene: TRBJ2-5
V gene: TRBV7-9
CDR3 DNA: TGTGCCAGCAGCTCATTCAATCAAGAGACCCAGTACTTC
CDR3 protein: CASSSFNQETQYF

clone size: many
D gene: .
J gene: TRBJ2-3
V gene: TRBV2
CDR3 DNA: TGTGCCAGCGGAGGGGTAGCCGAAGATACGCAGTATTTT
CDR3 protein: CASGGVAEDTQYF

clone size: many
D gene: .
J gene: TRBJ2-7
V gene: TRBV3-1
CDR3 DNA: TGTGCCAGCAGCCAAGGGATATCCCTCTCCTACGAGCAGTACTTC
CDR3 protein: CASSQGISLSYEQYF

clone size: many
D gene: .
J gene: TRBJ1-2
V gene: TRBV3-1
CDR3 DNA: TGTGCCAGCAGCCAAGGTACGCGTAGGGGAGGAGACTATGGCTACACCTTC
CDR3 protein: CASSQGTRRGGDYGYTF

clone size: many
D gene: TRBD2
J gene: TRBJ2-1
V gene: TRBV12-3/TRBV12-4
CDR3 DNA: TGTGCCAGCAGAATGAGGAGTTCCCGTAGCGGGGGGCCCTACAATGAGCAGTTCTTC
CDR3 protein: CASRMRSSRSGGPYNEQFF

clone size: few
D gene: .
J gene: TRBJ1-1
V gene: TRBV12-3/TRBV12-4
CDR3 DNA: TGTGCCAGCAGTTTAGGGGTTCGGAACACTGAAGCTTTCTTT
CDR3 protein: CASSLGVRNTEAFF

clone size: few
D gene: .
J gene: TRBJ1-4
V gene: TRBV5-1
CDR3 DNA: TGCGCCAGCAGCCGAGGGAGAAATGAAAAACTGTTTTTT
CDR3 protein: CASSRGRNEKLFF

clone size: .
D gene: TRBD1
J gene: TRBJ2-7
V gene: TRBV19
CDR3 DNA: TGTGCCAGTAAAGCCGGGACAGGGGACTACGAGCAGTACTTC
CDR3 protein: CASKAGTGDYEQYF

clone size: many
D gene: .
J gene: TRBJ1-5
V gene: TRBV3-1
CDR3 DNA: TGTGCCAGCAGCCGGGGATTGGTCAATCAGCCCCAGCATTTT
CDR3 protein: CASSRGLVNQPQHF

clone size: few
D gene: TRBD2
J gene: TRBJ2-1
V gene: TRBV7-2
CDR3 DNA: TGTGCCAGCAGAGAAACTAGCGGGGGGGGAAATGAGCAGTTCTTC
CDR3 protein: CASRETSGGGNEQFF

clone size: .
D gene: TRBD2
J gene: TRBJ2-1
V gene: TRBV14
CDR3 DNA: TGTGCCAGCAGCCAAGGCTTTTCCGCGGGGGGTTTCTACAATGAGCAGTTCTTC
CDR3 protein: CASSQGFSAGGFYNEQFF

clone size: many
D gene: .
J gene: TRBJ2-6
V gene: TRBV5-1
CDR3 DNA: TGCGCCAGCAGCAGGCAGGGGGGTAACCTCCCAAGCTCTGGGGCCAACGTCCTGACTTTC
CDR3 protein: CASSRQGGNLPSSGANVLTF

clone size: many
D gene: .
J gene: TRBJ2-7
V gene: TRBV25-1
CDR3 DNA: TGTGCCAGCAGTTACGACTACGAGCAGTACTTC
CDR3 protein: CASSYDYEQYF

clone size: .
D gene: .
J gene: TRBJ2-5
V gene: TRBV4-1
CDR3 DNA: TGCGCCAGCAGCCAAGAAGGACACCGGAACCAAGAGACCCAGTACTTC
CDR3 protein: CASSQEGHRNQETQYF

clone size: .
D gene: .
J gene: TRBJ2-4
V gene: TRBV11-2
CDR3 DNA: TGTGCCAGCAGCTTAGCTGCGGTTCTAGCCAAAAACATTCAGTACTTC
CDR3 protein: CASSLAAVLAKNIQYF

clone size: few
D gene: TRBD1
J gene: TRBJ1-1
V gene: TRBV18
CDR3 DNA: TGTGCCAGCTCAGCAAGACAGGGGCCCACTGAAGCTTTCTTT
CDR3 protein: CASSARQGPTEAFF

clone size: many
D gene: TRBD1
J gene: TRBJ2-7
V gene: TRBV12-3/TRBV12-4
CDR3 DNA: TGTGCCAGCAGTCGGACAGGGGGATCCTACGAGCAGTACTTC
CDR3 protein: CASSRTGGSYEQYF

clone size: few
D gene: TRBD2
J gene: TRBJ2-3
V gene: TRBV6-1
CDR3 DNA: TGTGCCAGCAGTGAAGCGTTGTCGGGACTAGGGAAGTATTTT
CDR3 protein: CASSEALSGLGKYF

clone size: .
D gene: .
J gene: TRBJ1-1
V gene: TRBV6-6
CDR3 DNA: TGTGCCAGCAGTTACGGGGGGACTGAAGCTTTCTTT
CDR3 protein: CASSYGGTEAFF

clone size: many
D gene: .
J gene: TRBJ1-1
V gene: TRBV12-3/TRBV12-4
CDR3 DNA: TGTGCCAGCAGTTTACGCCCCGACGGAGGGGGGTACACTGAAGCTCTCTTT
CDR3 protein: CASSLRPDGGGYTEALF

clone size: .
D gene: .
J gene: TRBJ1-3
V gene: TRBV7-9
CDR3 DNA: TGTGCCAGCAGCTTAAGGCGGTCCAGCTCTGGAAACACCATATATTTT
CDR3 protein: CASSLRRSSSGNTIYF

clone size: few
D gene: .
J gene: TRBJ1-1
V gene: TRBV5-1
CDR3 DNA: TGCGCCAGCAGCTCCTCCCAGAACACTGAAGCTTTCTTT
CDR3 protein: CASSSSQNTEAFF

clone size: .
D gene: .
J gene: TRBJ2-3
V gene: TRBV15
CDR3 DNA: TGTGCCACCAGCAGCGGGGACTTTACAGATACGCAGTATTTT
CDR3 protein: CATSSGDFTDTQYF

clone size: .
D gene: .
J gene: TRBJ2-5
V gene: TRBV28
CDR3 DNA: TGTGCCAGCAGTTTAGTAAGCCGTGAAGAGACCCAGTACTTC
CDR3 protein: CASSLVSREETQYF

clone size: .
D gene: TRBD1
J gene: TRBJ1-1
V gene: TRBV7-9
CDR3 DNA: TGTGCCAGCGGGACAGACTATTTGAACACTGAAGCTTTCTTT
CDR3 protein: CASGTDYLNTEAFF

clone size: .
D gene: .
J gene: TRBJ2-3
V gene: TRBV6-5
CDR3 DNA: TGTGCCAGCAGAGCACACACAGATACGCAGTATTTT
CDR3 protein: CASRAHTDTQYF

clone size: .
D gene: TRBD1
J gene: TRBJ1-1
V gene: TRBV6-1
CDR3 DNA: TGTGCCAGCAGTGGTGCACAGGGGAAGTCTGAAGCTTTCTTT
CDR3 protein: CASSGAQGKSEAFF

clone size: .
D gene: .
J gene: TRBJ1-1
V gene: TRBV6-1
CDR3 DNA: TGTGCCAGCAGTGAACACAGCAGAAACACTGAAGCTTTCTTT
CDR3 protein: CASSEHSRNTEAFF

clone size: few
D gene: .
J gene: TRBJ1-1
V gene: TRBV4-1
CDR3 DNA: TGCGCCAGCAGCCGATACACTGAAGCTTTCTTT
CDR3 protein: CASSRYTEAFF

clone size: .
D gene: TRBD2
J gene: TRBJ2-1
V gene: TRBV3-1
CDR3 DNA: TGTGCCAGCAGCCACGGTCGGACTAGCGGGAGGAATGAGCAGTTCTTC
CDR3 protein: CASSHGRTSGRNEQFF

clone size: .
D gene: TRBD1
J gene: TRBJ1-3
V gene: TRBV28
CDR3 DNA: TGTGCCAGCAGTTTAAGGGTGACAGGGGGAAACACCATATATTTT
CDR3 protein: CASSLRVTGGNTIYF

clone size: few
D gene: .
J gene: TRBJ2-2
V gene: TRBV29-1
CDR3 DNA: TGCAGCGTCAGGAGTGGGGTTTCGAACACCGGGGAGCTGTTTTTT
CDR3 protein: CSVRSGVSNTGELFF

clone size: few
D gene: .
J gene: TRBJ2-7
V gene: TRBV28
CDR3 DNA: TGTGCCAGCAGTCCGACAGACCTCTCCTACGAGCAGTACTTC
CDR3 protein: CASSPTDLSYEQYF

clone size: few
D gene: .
J gene: TRBJ1-1
V gene: TRBV20-1
CDR3 DNA: TGCAGTGCTAGAAGGGGCATGAACACTGAAGCTTTCTTT
CDR3 protein: CSARRGMNTEAFF

clone size: .
D gene: TRBD2
J gene: TRBJ2-1
V gene: TRBV2
CDR3 DNA: TGTGCCAGCAGTCCTATTGGGAGCGGGGGCCAGGTCGAACAGTTCTTC
CDR3 protein: CASSPIGSGGQVEQFF

clone size: few
D gene: .
J gene: TRBJ1-6
V gene: TRBV10-2
CDR3 DNA: TGCGCCAGCAGGGACGGAGGAGGGCAGGGTCAGAGATCACCCCTCCACTTT
CDR3 protein: CASRDGGGQGQRSPLHF

clone size: many
D gene: .
J gene: TRBJ2-7
V gene: TRBV21-1
CDR3 DNA: TGTGCCAGCAGCAACCTAGAGCGGGACAGGTTCTACGAGCAGTACTTC
CDR3 protein: CASSNLERDRFYEQYF

clone size: .
D gene: .
J gene: TRBJ1-1
V gene: TRBV12-5
CDR3 DNA: TGTGCTAGTGGTCGTCCGGGACGGGAAATCACTGAAGCTTTCTTT
CDR3 protein: CASGRPGREITEAFF

clone size: .
D gene: TRBD1
J gene: TRBJ2-5
V gene: TRBV7-8
CDR3 DNA: TGTGCCAGCAGCCACAGAGGGACAGCCCAAGAGACCCAGTACTTC
CDR3 protein: CASSHRGTAQETQYF

clone size: few
D gene: .
J gene: TRBJ1-1
V gene: TRBV5-5
CDR3 DNA: TGTGCCAGCAGTCGGGCCCGGAACACTGAAGCTTTCTTT
CDR3 protein: CASSRARNTEAFF

clone size: many
D gene: .
J gene: TRBJ1-2
V gene: TRBV12-3/TRBV12-4
CDR3 DNA: TGTGCCAGCAGTTCCACGGCTAACTATGGCTACACCTTC
CDR3 protein: CASSSTANYGYTF

clone size: few
D gene: TRBD1
J gene: TRBJ2-7
V gene: TRBV2
CDR3 DNA: TGTGCCAGCAGAAAGGGACAGCGAACCTACGAGCAGTACTTC
CDR3 protein: CASRKGQRTYEQYF

clone size: .
D gene: .
J gene: TRBJ1-2
V gene: TRBV5-1
CDR3 DNA: TGCGCCAGCAGTAATGGTGCTGGCTACACCTTC
CDR3 protein: CASSNGAGYTF

clone size: few
D gene: TRBD1
J gene: TRBJ2-7
V gene: TRBV29-1
CDR3 DNA: TGCAGCGTTGAAGACCCCGGGACAGGGGGCTACGAGCAGTACTTC
CDR3 protein: CSVEDPGTGGYEQYF

clone size: few
D gene: .
J gene: TRBJ2-7
V gene: TRBV27
CDR3 DNA: TGTGCCAGCAGCCGGCCGGGATACTCGGGGGAGCAGTACTTC
CDR3 protein: CASSRPGYSGEQYF

clone size: .
D gene: .
J gene: TRBJ2-7
V gene: TRBV3-1
CDR3 DNA: TGTGCCAGCAGCCAAGCCCCCGCGCGGAACCCCTCCTACGAGCAGTACTTC
CDR3 protein: CASSQAPARNPSYEQYF

clone size: few
D gene: TRBD1
J gene: TRBJ2-7
V gene: TRBV7-2
CDR3 DNA: TGTGCCAGCAGCCGCAAAACAGGGGACGAGCAGTACTTC
CDR3 protein: CASSRKTGDEQYF

clone size: few
D gene: .
J gene: TRBJ2-5
V gene: TRBV29-1
CDR3 DNA: TGCAGCGTTGAATATGAGCGGCAAGAGACCCAGTACTTC
CDR3 protein: CSVEYERQETQYF

clone size: .
D gene: .
J gene: TRBJ2-1
V gene: TRBV7-9
CDR3 DNA: TGTGCCAGCAGCCCAAGACTTACGAGCTCCTACAATGAGCAGTTCTTC
CDR3 protein: CASSPRLTSSYNEQFF

clone size: .
D gene: .
J gene: TRBJ2-1
V gene: TRBV20-1
CDR3 DNA: TGCAGTGCTTACCTACCAAACGGAGACAATGAGCAGTTCTTC
CDR3 protein: CSAYLPNGDNEQFF

clone size: .
D gene: .
J gene: TRBJ2-1
V gene: TRBV10-3
CDR3 DNA: TGTGCCATCAGTGGTGGGTCAAGGGTGGGGGATGAGCAGTTCTTC
CDR3 protein: CAISGGSRVGDEQFF

clone size: .
D gene: .
J gene: TRBJ2-7
V gene: TRBV30
CDR3 DNA: TGTGCCCGACGGGCAGGGAGCTCCTACGAGCAGTACTTC
CDR3 protein: CARRAGSSYEQYF

clone size: many
D gene: .
J gene: TRBJ1-1
V gene: TRBV12-3/TRBV12-4
CDR3 DNA: TGTGCCAGCAGTTTACAGGGGTTGACTGAAGCTTTCTTT
CDR3 protein: CASSLQGLTEAFF